One and the same sample provided the 29 T cell receptor beta chains below, sequenced in a study of control samples from healthy donors and cancer patients. Generated by immunoSEQ multiplex PCR, the TCRdb table keeps only in-frame clones and is missing some. Among more than 85,000 clones, around nine tenths were seen once, and the ten largest hold under 20%. Sequenced: blood. All receptors come from a woman between 50 and 59 years old in good health.

The chain recombines TRBV19 with TRBJ1-3, with D possibly being TRBD1 (6 bases). The germline V gene has CDR1 LNHDA and CDR2 SQIVND (reference sequence). Trimming cost V 8 bases and J 2 bases, with 19 bases left between them. The CDR3 runs 16 residues. The CDR3 sequence: CASFKGGIDAGNTIYF. CDR3 nucleotides: TGTGCCAGTTTTAAAGGGGGGATTGATGCTGGAAACACCATATATTTT.

This chain joins TRBV5-1 and TRBJ2-4; D is uncertain. This CDR3 spans 14 amino acids. Germline-derived CDR1 and CDR2 are SGHRS and YFSETQ. Trimming left V 2 bases short and J 5 bases short, with 11 bases between. CDR3 sequence (DNA): TGCGCCAGCAGCTTTGGGCTTAACGAAAACATTCAGTACTTC. It translates to CASSFGLNENIQYF.

The rearrangement links TRBV5-4 to TRBJ2-1; D call uncertain. The CDR3 runs 12 residues. Trimming shortened V by 2 bases and J by 10 bases, and 10 bases separated the two germline ends. CDR1 is SGHNT, CDR2 YYREEE, per germline (reference sequence). CDR3 sequence (DNA): TGTGCCAGCAGCTTTTACTCGCGGGAGCAGTTCTTC. Translated, it gives CASSFYSREQFF.

This chain connects TRBV19 to TRBJ2-2; 8 nucleotides align to TRBD1. With 2 bases clipped from V and 2 bases from J, the junction kept 4 bases outside the gene matches. The CDR3 totals 16 residues. Germline V gene lookup returns CDR1 LNHDA and CDR2 SQIVND (reference sequence). The CDR3 sequence is CASSIPGQANTGELFF. CDR3 coding DNA: TGTGCCAGTAGTATACCGGGACAGGCTAACACCGGGGAGCTGTTTTTT.

On this clone: The same CDR3 is also encoded by other DNA sequences in this sample. The gene calls are TRBV6-1 and TRBJ1-5; no clear D gene. Germline V lookup: CDR1 MNHNS, CDR2 SASEGT. CDR3 length: 13 amino acids. The V gene lost 3 bases and the J gene lost 0 bases, with 3 bases spanning the gap. CDR3 nucleotides: TGTGCCAGCAGTGAGGTTAGCAATCAGCCCCAGCATTTT. It specifies CASSEVSNQPQHF.

The chain employs TRBV12-3 or TRBV12-4 and TRBJ2-7; possible D gene TRBD2, 5 bases. The ends were cut back, 5 bases at V and 8 bases at J, with 10 bases in the middle. This CDR3 contains 11 residues. CDR3 DNA: TGTGCCAGCAGTGGCGGGCAGAAGCAGTACTTC. This translates into CASSGGQKQYF.

This clone came up once. This rearrangement joins TRBV3-1 (or the pseudogene TRBV3-2) to TRBJ2-7; D not resolved. The V end was cut by 1 base, the J end by 6 bases, with 7 bases between. This CDR3 comprises 12 residues. The germline V gene encodes CDR1 LGHDT and CDR2 YNNKEL (reference sequence). The CDR3 region is CASSQGVTEQYV. The CDR3 region has the DNA TGTGCCAGCAGCCAAGGGGTAACCGAGCAGTACGTC.

The J gene is TRBJ2-7, the V gene TRBV4-1, with no clear D. CDR3 length: 13 amino acids. Germline V gene sequence: CDR1 MGHRA, CDR2 YSYEKL. V lost 6 bases and J 4 bases, leaving 13 bases between the germline ends. CDR3: CASSLTAGYEQYV. CDR3 DNA sequence: TGCGCCAGCAGTCTGACTGCCGGGTACGAGCAGTACGTC.

This clone was counted a single time. The CDR3: CAGPGQSITFHGYTF. The CDR3 DNA reads as TGTGCCGGGCCAGGGCAGTCCATCACATTCCATGGCTACACCTTC. The chain recombines TRBV5-3 with TRBJ1-2, with D maybe TRBD1 (5 bases). TRBV5-3 is an open reading frame, and its role is uncertain. V shed 10 bases and J shed 6 bases, with 25 bases lying between them. The length of the CDR3 is 15 residues.

The CDR3 spells CASSLVEGDQPQHF. CDR3 coding DNA: TGTGCCAGCAGCTTAGTTGAAGGGGATCAGCCCCAGCATTTT. The V and J genes are TRBV7-8 and TRBJ1-5; TRBD1 is a possible D gene (5 bases). Trimming took 1 base from V and 5 from J, leaving 9 bases between them. The CDR3 has 14 amino acids. The V gene's germline CDR1 is SGHVS and CDR2 FQNEAQ.

The genes are TRBV12-5 and TRBJ1-5; D is uncertain. CDR3 size: 13 residues. Trimming cost V 3 bases and J 8 bases, with 11 bases left between them. The V gene's germline CDR1 is LGHNT and CDR2 FRNRAP. Here the CDR3 DNA reads TGTGCTAGTGGTTTTGGGTTATTGGAGCCCCAGCATTTT. Protein: CASGFGLLEPQHF.

The rearrangement joins TRBV6-2 or TRBV6-3 to TRBJ2-7; 10 positions agree with TRBD2. The germline CDR1 and CDR2 sequences are MNHEY and SVGEGT. V lost 5 bases, J lost 2 bases, and 3 bases stayed unmatched. CDR3 length: 14 amino acids. CDR3 in DNA: TGTGCCAGCAGTCGGACTAGCGGACCCTACGAGCAGTACGTC. Encoded protein: CASSRTSGPYEQYV.

The chain links TRBV7-2 to TRBJ1-2, with TRBD1 as a possible D gene (5 bases). Per the germline V gene, CDR1 is SGHTA and CDR2 is FQGNSA. The CDR3 consists of 16 residues. The V and J ends lost 5 bases and 8 bases respectively, with 24 bases between them. In nucleotides, the CDR3 is TGTGCCAGCAGCCTAACCCGGGGAGGGACTTACTTAGGCTACACCTTC. This translates into CASSLTRGGTYLGYTF. Using reference TRBV7-2 and TRBJ1-2 for the parts outside the CDR3, the full variable domain is GAGVSQSPSNKVTEKGKDVELRCDPISGHTALYWYRQSLGQGLEFLIYFQGNSAPDKSGLPSDRFSAERTGGSVSTLTIQRTQQEDSAVYLCASSLTRGGTYLGYTFGSGTRLTVV.

This chain links TRBV5-1 with TRBJ1-1; D not certain. CDR1 is SGHRS, CDR2 YFSETQ, per germline. The V gene lost 0 bases and the J gene lost 1 base, with 4 bases spanning the gap. This CDR3 has 13 residues. The CDR3 spells CASSLGPNTEAFF. Written as DNA, the CDR3 is TGCGCCAGCAGCTTGGGGCCGAACACTGAAGCTTTCTTT.

This clone was detected once. J is TRBJ2-7 and V is TRBV7-9; D tentatively fits TRBD1 or TRBD2 (5 bases each). CDR3 length equals 11 residues. Trimming removed 5 bases at V and 5 bases at J, with 7 bases between. The germline V gene has CDR1 SEHNR and CDR2 FQNEAQ (reference sequence). The CDR3 region is CASSVGDEQYV. Here the CDR3 DNA reads TGTGCCAGCAGCGTGGGGGACGAGCAGTACGTC.

V usage is TRBV11-2 and J usage is TRBJ1-1; D gene unclear. The CDR3 runs to 14 residues. V was clipped by 5 bases and J by 1 base, with 11 bases between them. CDR1 is SGHAT, CDR2 FQNNGV, per germline. The DNA for the CDR3 is TGTGCCAGCAGCGGAAGGACGAAGAACACTGAAGCTTTCTTT. Translation gives CASSGRTKNTEAFF.

This chain joins TRBV12-3 or TRBV12-4 and TRBJ1-2, with D tentatively TRBD1 (5 bases). Trimming left V 2 bases short and J 7 bases short, with 11 bases between. The CDR3 loop spans 13 amino acids. This chain's CDR3 is CASSLRGGPGYTF. The DNA of the CDR3 is TGTGCCAGCAGTTTAAGGGGAGGACCTGGCTACACCTTC.

The rearrangement joins TRBV6-5 to TRBJ2-6; a possible D gene is TRBD1 (5 bases). CDR1 and CDR2 from the germline V gene are MNHEY and SVGAGI. Trimming pared 0 bases from V and 0 bases from J, leaving 6 bases between. The CDR3 has 16 residues. CDR3 sequence reads: CASSYSQGSGANVLTF. The CDR3 DNA reads TGTGCCAGCAGTTACTCGCAGGGCTCTGGGGCCAACGTCCTGACTTTC.

The chain has TRBV12-3 or TRBV12-4 and TRBJ1-6; tentatively, D is TRBD1 (5 bases). The CDR3 loop spans 12 amino acids. V lost 8 bases and J 7 bases, leaving 9 bases between the germline ends. CDR3 coding DNA: TGTGCCAGCTCCAGGGTCAATTCACCCCTCCACTTT. Translated: CASSRVNSPLHF.

This clone has only one observation. This chain joins TRBV11-2 and TRBJ2-2, with D perhaps matching TRBD2 (5 bases). This CDR3 contains 16 residues. Germline CDR1 and CDR2: SGHAT and FQNNGV. The germline V and J ends were trimmed by 4 bases and 4 bases, with 16 bases remaining between them. The CDR3 protein is CASSSVPSRSTGELFF. CDR3 nucleotides: TGTGCCAGCAGCTCCGTTCCTAGCCGCAGCACCGGGGAGCTGTTTTTT.

V and J are TRBV29-1 and TRBJ2-1, with 10 bases fitting TRBD2. V was pared by 6 bases and J by 12 bases, with 11 bases of the junction left unmatched. This CDR3 has 13 amino acids. CDR1 SQVTM and CDR2 ANQGSEA come from the germline V gene. CDR3 DNA sequence: TGCAGCGTGATGGGACTAGCGCGGCTAGGGCAGTTCTTC. Translating it yields CSVMGLARLGQFF.

V usage is TRBV19 and J usage is TRBJ1-4; 10 bases are a match to TRBD1. This CDR3 comprises 16 residues. Trimming cost V 4 bases and J 8 bases; bases outside gene matches: 10. The germline V gene encodes CDR1 LNHDA and CDR2 SQIVND (reference sequence). The DNA for the CDR3 is TGTGCCAGTAGTACCGGGACAGGGGTAAGAGGGGAAAAACTGTTTTTT. Translated: CASSTGTGVRGEKLFF.

The V call is TRBV6-6, the J call TRBJ2-2, with a possible D match to TRBD1 (6 bases). V dropped 5 bases and J dropped 4 bases, with 11 bases sitting between them. Germline-derived CDR1 and CDR2 are MNHNY and SVGAGI (reference sequence). This CDR3 region has 14 residues. The CDR3 DNA reads TGTGCCAGCAGTCCTCAGGGGCCCACCGGGGAGCTGTTTTTT. Translating it yields CASSPQGPTGELFF.

The CDR3 bases are TGTGCCAGCAGTCCTCGGGGACCTGGAAACACCATATATTTT. Translation gives CASSPRGPGNTIYF. The rearrangement joins TRBV28 to TRBJ1-3; TRBD1 is a possible D gene (5 bases). Germline-derived CDR1 and CDR2 are MDHEN and SYDVKM. Trimming removed 5 bases from V and 2 bases from J, with 10 bases in between. This CDR3 contains 14 residues.

This clone was detected only a few times. Germline is not matched at one junction end, which may reflect a read error. The CDR3 is CASSSRSRGSVTF. In nucleotides, the CDR3 is TGTGCCAGCAGCTCCCGCAGCAGGGGTTCGGTTACTTTT. The chain uses TRBV3-1 (or the pseudogene TRBV3-2) and TRBJ1-5; a possible D gene is TRBD1 (6 bases). Germline V gives CDR1 LGHDT, CDR2 YNNKEL (reference sequence). The CDR3 extends over 13 amino acids.

V gene TRBV4-1 combines with J gene TRBJ2-3, with 9 nucleotides matching TRBD1. This CDR3 region has 16 residues. The V and J ends lost 0 bases and 5 bases, in that order; junction bases with no gene match: 6. Germline V gene lookup returns CDR1 MGHRA and CDR2 YSYEKL. The CDR3 loop is CASSQDYWTGEDTQYF. The CDR3 nucleotides are TGCGCCAGCAGCCAAGATTACTGGACAGGGGAAGATACGCAGTATTTT.

This clone was detected a few times. The V gene is TRBV4-3, the J gene TRBJ2-5, with 11 bases identical to TRBD1. This CDR3 comprises 15 residues. J was trimmed by 4 bases and V by 2 bases; bases with no gene match: 3. Per germline, CDR1 LGHNA and CDR2 YSLEER. CDR3 sequence: CASSQSGQGGETQYF. The CDR3 DNA follows: TGCGCCAGCAGCCAATCGGGACAGGGGGGAGAGACCCAGTACTTC.

This clone was picked up one time. The chain recombines TRBV7-3 with TRBJ1-2, with 12 bases matching TRBD1. The trim removed 2 bases at V and 8 bases at J, leaving 15 bases unmatched. This CDR3 spans 18 amino acids. Germline-derived CDR1 and CDR2 are SGHTA and FQGTGA. The CDR3 nucleotides read TGTGCCAGCAGCTTACGGGACAGGGGGCGTTATTTTTGGGAGGGCTACACCTTC. Translation: CASSLRDRGRYFWEGYTF.

This rearrangement joins TRBV7-2 to TRBJ2-3; D gene uncertain. Germline V gene sequence: CDR1 SGHTA, CDR2 FQGNSA. Trimming pared 1 base from V and 5 bases from J, leaving 4 bases between. The CDR3 is made up of 12 amino acids. The CDR3 DNA reads as TGTGCCAGCAGCTTAGTAGGAGATACGCAGTATTTT. As protein: CASSLVGDTQYF.